This T cell receptor (beta chain) was sequenced in a study of blood T cell repertoires in COVID-19. Overall study context: Acute and convalescent COVID-19 specimens originated in the United States, Italy and Spain. PBMCs, B-cell-depleted T cells, or T cells were the source of the cDNA or gDNA that made up the material.

Methods used by the authors: Using reference gene primer amplification, nucleated cell counts were estimated. The table came from immunoSEQ multiplex PCR; TCRdb's copy has only in-frame clones and leaves some out. V, J and clone size reflect that table, while D and trimming were determined from the DNA. This table has 150,000 to 200,000 clones, 85% to 90% appearing once. The ends were cut back, 2 bases at V and 4 bases at J, with 9 bases in the middle. The CDR3 extends over 15 amino acids. CDR1 and CDR2 from the germline V gene are SGHDN and FVKESK. V and J are TRBV14 and TRBJ1-6; TRBD1 might be the D (6 bases). This receptor was obtained from a man aged 35 to 55 with active or convalescent COVID-19. Material for sequencing was peripheral blood. CDR3 sequence reads: CASSQRQEYNSPLHF. The CDR3 DNA is TGTGCCAGCAGCCAAAGACAGGAGTATAATTCACCCCTCCACTTT.